This TCR beta chain derives from a study of control samples from healthy donors and cancer patients. Generated by immunoSEQ multiplex PCR, the TCRdb table keeps only in-frame clones and is missing some. The data contain about 110,000 clones, approximately 89% of them singletons. In germline, CDR1 is MNHEY, CDR2 SMNVEV (reference sequence). The CDR3 totals 15 residues. The V and J ends lost 6 bases and 4 bases, in that order; junction bases with no gene match: 6. The chain uses TRBV27 and TRBJ2-3; TRBD2 aligns across 11 bases. Sequences were obtained from blood. The source of this sequence is a woman under 30 in good health. As DNA, the CDR3 is TGTGCCAGCAGAAGACTAGCGGGGCTCTCAGATACGCAGTATTTT. This encodes CASRRLAGLSDTQYF.